This T cell receptor (beta chain) was captured by sequencing in a study of CXCR3-negative and CXCR3-positive naive CD8 T cells. The authors gated naive CD8+ T cells as CD45RO-CCR7+CD27+CD95-. The libraries of TRB cDNA were constructed through 5' RACE using UMI labels. TCRdb reprocessed the 5' RACE reads and reports one entry per CDR3 protein, with no DNA. This repertoire comprises about 140,000 distinct CDR3 sequences; its ten largest clones make up around 0.37%. Findings and caveats of the study: More hydrophobic TRB CDR3s were found in CXCR3-positive naive cells than in CXCR3-negative naive cells. The TRBV-TRBJ usage of naive CXCR3-negative and CXCR3-positive cells was similar, but that of memory cells differed.

Note on this clonotype: As yet, its antigen is unknown.

The CDR3 extends over 14 amino acids. Germline CDR1 reads SGHAT; CDR2 reads FQNNGV. The TCR was taken from a human donor in good health. Some clones in this sample may be carry-over from other donors' samples. The sequencing input was naive CXCR3+ CD8+ T cells from blood. Indicated subset: CD45RO-CCR7+CD27+CD95- naive CD8+ T cells expressing CXCR3 (TNR3+). This rearrangement joins TRBV11-2 to TRBJ2-1. The chain's CDR3 is CASSLDGVGNEQFF.